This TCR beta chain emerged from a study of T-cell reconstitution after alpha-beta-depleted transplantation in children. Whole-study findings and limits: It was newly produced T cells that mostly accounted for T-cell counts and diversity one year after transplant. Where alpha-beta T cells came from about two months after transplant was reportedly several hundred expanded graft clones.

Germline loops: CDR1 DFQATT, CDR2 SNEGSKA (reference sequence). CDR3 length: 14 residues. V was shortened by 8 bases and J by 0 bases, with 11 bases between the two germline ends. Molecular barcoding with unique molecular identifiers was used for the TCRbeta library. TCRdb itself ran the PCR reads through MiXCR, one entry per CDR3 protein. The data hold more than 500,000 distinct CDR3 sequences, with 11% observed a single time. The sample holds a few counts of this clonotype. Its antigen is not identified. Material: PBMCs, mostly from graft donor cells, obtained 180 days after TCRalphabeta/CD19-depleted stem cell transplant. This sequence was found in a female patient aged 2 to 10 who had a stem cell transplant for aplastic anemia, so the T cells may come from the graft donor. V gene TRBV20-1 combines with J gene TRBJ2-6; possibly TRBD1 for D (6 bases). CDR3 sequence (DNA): TGCAGTACAAACAGGGCCTCTGGGGCCAACGTCCTGACTTTC. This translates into CSTNRASGANVLTF.